Listed below are T cell receptor beta chains from one sample, sequenced in a study of T cell responses to AZD1222 COVID-19 vaccine. The table came from immunoSEQ multiplex PCR; TCRdb's copy has only in-frame clones and leaves some out. In the table there are about 110,000 clones, 70% to 90% of which are singletons. This specimen was peripheral blood, taken on day 0 of AZD1222 vaccination. The receptor set was obtained from an adult in good health. CDR3s include the opening cysteine and the closing phenylalanine or tryptophan. Fields, in order: CDR3 protein, CDR3 DNA, clone size, CDR3 length, J gene, V gene, D gene. The D gene is left open where the match is weak. Not every row has a clone size; where given, it reads once, few, many or a size class.

cdr3_aa: CASSLVGTAHGYTF
cdr3_nt: TGTGCCAGCAGCTTAGTGGGGACAGCTCATGGCTACACCTTC
clone_size: NA
cdr3_length: 14
j_call: TRBJ1-2
v_call: TRBV7-3
d_call: TRBD1

cdr3_aa: CASSLHPRHRSNQPQHF
cdr3_nt: TGTGCCAGCAGCTTACACCCCCGGCATAGGAGCAATCAGCCCCAGCATTTT
clone_size: once
cdr3_length: 17
j_call: TRBJ1-5
v_call: TRBV7-7
d_call: NA

cdr3_aa: CASSPDKGPNQPQHF
cdr3_nt: TGTGCCAGCAGCCCGGACAAGGGACCCAATCAGCCCCAGCATTTT
clone_size: NA
cdr3_length: 15
j_call: TRBJ1-5
v_call: TRBV7-8
d_call: NA

cdr3_aa: CASSSLHGGNSPLHF
cdr3_nt: TGTGCCAGCAGTTCCCTCCATGGGGGGAATTCACCCCTCCACTTT
clone_size: NA
cdr3_length: 15
j_call: TRBJ1-6
v_call: TRBV6-4
d_call: NA

cdr3_aa: CASSVDPGPRSNEQFF
cdr3_nt: TGTGCCAGCAGTGTAGATCCGGGACCCCGTTCCAATGAGCAGTTCTTC
clone_size: NA
cdr3_length: 16
j_call: TRBJ2-1
v_call: TRBV28
d_call: NA

cdr3_aa: CASSLDGRGQETQYF
cdr3_nt: TGTGCCAGCAGCTTAGATGGCAGGGGACAAGAGACCCAGTACTTC
clone_size: NA
cdr3_length: 15
j_call: TRBJ2-5
v_call: TRBV7-7
d_call: NA

cdr3_aa: CASNTRDSSGNTIYF
cdr3_nt: TGTGCCAGCAACACTAGGGACAGCTCTGGAAACACCATATATTTT
clone_size: NA
cdr3_length: 15
j_call: TRBJ1-3
v_call: TRBV6-5
d_call: TRBD1

cdr3_aa: CASSQILASNEQFF
cdr3_nt: TGCGCCAGCAGCCAAATACTAGCTTCCAATGAGCAGTTCTTC
clone_size: NA
cdr3_length: 14
j_call: TRBJ2-1
v_call: TRBV4-3
d_call: NA

cdr3_aa: CASIGGRGTPLHF
cdr3_nt: TGTGCCAGTATCGGGGGGAGGGGAACACCCCTCCACTTT
clone_size: NA
cdr3_length: 13
j_call: TRBJ1-6
v_call: TRBV19
d_call: NA

cdr3_aa: CASSLSRQTNTGELFF
cdr3_nt: TGTGCCAGCAGCTTATCTAGGCAAACGAACACCGGGGAGCTGTTTTTT
clone_size: NA
cdr3_length: 16
j_call: TRBJ2-2
v_call: TRBV7-3
d_call: NA